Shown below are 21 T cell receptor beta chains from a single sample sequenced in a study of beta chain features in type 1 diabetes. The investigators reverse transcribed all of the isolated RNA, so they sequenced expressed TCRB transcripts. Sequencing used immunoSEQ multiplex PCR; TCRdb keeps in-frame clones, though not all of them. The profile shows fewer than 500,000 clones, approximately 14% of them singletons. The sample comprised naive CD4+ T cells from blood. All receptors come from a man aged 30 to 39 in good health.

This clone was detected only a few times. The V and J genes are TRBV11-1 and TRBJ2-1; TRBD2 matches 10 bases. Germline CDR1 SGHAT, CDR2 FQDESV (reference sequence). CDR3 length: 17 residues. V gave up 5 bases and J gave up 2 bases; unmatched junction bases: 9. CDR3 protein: CASSRISAGGAYNEQFF. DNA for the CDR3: TGTGCCAGCAGCCGAATATCAGCGGGAGGGGCCTACAATGAGCAGTTCTTC.

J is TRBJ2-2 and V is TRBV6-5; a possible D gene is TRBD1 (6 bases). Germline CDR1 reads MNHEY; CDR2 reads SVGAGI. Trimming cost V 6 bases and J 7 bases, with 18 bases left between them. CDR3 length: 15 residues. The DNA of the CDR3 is TGTGCCAGCAGGTCGTCCAGGGGTTTGGGCGGGGAGCTGTTTTTT. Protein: CASRSSRGLGGELFF.

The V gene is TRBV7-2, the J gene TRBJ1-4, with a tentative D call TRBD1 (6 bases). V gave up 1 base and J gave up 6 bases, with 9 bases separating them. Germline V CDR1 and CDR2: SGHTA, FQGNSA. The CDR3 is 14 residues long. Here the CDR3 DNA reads TGTGCCAGCAGCTTAGAACAGGGCGATGAAAAACTGTTTTTT. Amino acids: CASSLEQGDEKLFF.

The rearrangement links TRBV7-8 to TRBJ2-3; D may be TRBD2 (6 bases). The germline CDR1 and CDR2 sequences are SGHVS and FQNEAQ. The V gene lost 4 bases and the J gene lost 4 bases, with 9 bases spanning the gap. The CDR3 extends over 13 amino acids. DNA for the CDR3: TGTGCCAGCAGCTCCTGGGAGGCAGATACGCAGTATTTT. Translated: CASSSWEADTQYF.

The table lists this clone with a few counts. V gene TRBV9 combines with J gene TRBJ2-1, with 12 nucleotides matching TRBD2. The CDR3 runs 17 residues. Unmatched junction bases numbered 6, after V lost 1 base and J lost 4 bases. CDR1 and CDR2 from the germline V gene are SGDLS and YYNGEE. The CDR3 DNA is TGTGCCAGCAGCGTAACCACTAGCGGGGGGACATACAATGAGCAGTTCTTC. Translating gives CASSVTTSGGTYNEQFF.

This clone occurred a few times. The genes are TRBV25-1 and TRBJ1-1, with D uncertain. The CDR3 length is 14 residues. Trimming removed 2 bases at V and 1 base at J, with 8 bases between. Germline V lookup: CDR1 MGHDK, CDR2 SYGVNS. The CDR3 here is CASSEADPNTEAFF. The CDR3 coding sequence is TGTGCCAGCAGTGAAGCAGACCCGAACACTGAAGCTTTCTTT.

The CDR3 reads CASSYSLAGAQETQYF. For the CDR3, the DNA is TGTGCCAGCAGTTACAGCCTAGCGGGAGCCCAAGAGACCCAGTACTTC. The chain uses TRBV6-6 and TRBJ2-5; 10 nucleotides align to TRBD2. The CDR3 is 16 residues long. Per the germline V gene, CDR1 is MNHNY and CDR2 is SVGAGI (reference sequence). Unmatched junction bases numbered 4, after V lost 2 bases and J lost 1 base.

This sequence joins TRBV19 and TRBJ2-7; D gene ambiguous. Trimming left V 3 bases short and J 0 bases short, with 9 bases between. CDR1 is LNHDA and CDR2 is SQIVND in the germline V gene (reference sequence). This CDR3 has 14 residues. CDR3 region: CASSIGMSSYEQYV. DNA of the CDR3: TGTGCCAGTAGTATTGGGATGAGCTCCTACGAGCAGTACGTC.

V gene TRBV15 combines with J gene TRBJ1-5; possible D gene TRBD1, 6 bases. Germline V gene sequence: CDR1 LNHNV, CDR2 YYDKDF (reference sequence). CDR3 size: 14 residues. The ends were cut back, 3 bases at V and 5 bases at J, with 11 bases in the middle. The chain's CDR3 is CATSSLTGYQPQHF. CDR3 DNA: TGTGCCACCAGCAGCCTGACAGGCTATCAGCCCCAGCATTTT. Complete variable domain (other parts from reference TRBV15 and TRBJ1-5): DAMVIQNPRYQVTQFGKPVTLSCSQTLNHNVMYWYQQKSSQAPKLLFHYYDKDFNNEADTPDNFQSRRPNTSFCFLDIRSPGLGDTAMYLCATSSLTGYQPQHFGDGTRLSIL.

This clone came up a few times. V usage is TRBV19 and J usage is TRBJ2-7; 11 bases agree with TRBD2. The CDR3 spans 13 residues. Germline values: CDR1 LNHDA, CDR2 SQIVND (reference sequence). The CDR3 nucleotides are TGTGCCAGTAGTATAGAATTTAGCGGGAGGGCGGACGTC. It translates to CASSIEFSGRADV.

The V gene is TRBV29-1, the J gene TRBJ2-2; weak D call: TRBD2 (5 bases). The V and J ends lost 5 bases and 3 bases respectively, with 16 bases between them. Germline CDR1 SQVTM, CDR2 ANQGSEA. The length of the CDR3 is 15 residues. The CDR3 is CSVTGSSSYTGELFF. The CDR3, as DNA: TGCAGCGTTACTGGGAGTTCCTCTTACACCGGGGAGCTGTTTTTT.

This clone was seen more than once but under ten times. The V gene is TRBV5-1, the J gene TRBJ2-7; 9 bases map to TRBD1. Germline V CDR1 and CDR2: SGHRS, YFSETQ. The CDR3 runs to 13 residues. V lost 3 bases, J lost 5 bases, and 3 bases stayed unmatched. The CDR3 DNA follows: TGCGCCAGCAGCTGGGACAGGGTGGACGAGCAGTACTTC. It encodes CASSWDRVDEQYF.

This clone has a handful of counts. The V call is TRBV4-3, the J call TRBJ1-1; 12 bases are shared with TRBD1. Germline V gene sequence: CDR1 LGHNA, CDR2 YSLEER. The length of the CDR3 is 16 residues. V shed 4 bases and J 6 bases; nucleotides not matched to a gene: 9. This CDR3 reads CASSRDRGRPPAEAFF. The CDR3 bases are TGCGCCAGCAGCCGGGACAGGGGGCGGCCCCCAGCTGAAGCTTTCTTT.

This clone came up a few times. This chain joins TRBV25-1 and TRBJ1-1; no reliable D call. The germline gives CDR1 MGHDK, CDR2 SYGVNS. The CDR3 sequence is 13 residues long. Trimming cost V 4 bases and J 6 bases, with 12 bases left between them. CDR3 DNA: TGTGCCAGCAGTGGGGCTGGTATCCCTGAAGCTTTCTTT. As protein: CASSGAGIPEAFF.

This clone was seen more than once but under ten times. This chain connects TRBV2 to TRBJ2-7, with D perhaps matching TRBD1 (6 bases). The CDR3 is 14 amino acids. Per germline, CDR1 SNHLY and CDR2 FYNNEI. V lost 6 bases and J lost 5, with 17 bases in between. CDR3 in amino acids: CASRSSRGWHEQYF. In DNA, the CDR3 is TGTGCCAGCAGGTCTTCGAGGGGGTGGCACGAGCAGTACTTC.

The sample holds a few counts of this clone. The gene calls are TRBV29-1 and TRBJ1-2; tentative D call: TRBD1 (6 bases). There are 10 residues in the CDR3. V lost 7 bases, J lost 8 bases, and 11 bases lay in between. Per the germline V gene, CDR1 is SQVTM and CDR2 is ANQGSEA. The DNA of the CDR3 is TGCAGCGCCCTAGGGGGGGGCTACACCTTC. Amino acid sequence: CSALGGGYTF.

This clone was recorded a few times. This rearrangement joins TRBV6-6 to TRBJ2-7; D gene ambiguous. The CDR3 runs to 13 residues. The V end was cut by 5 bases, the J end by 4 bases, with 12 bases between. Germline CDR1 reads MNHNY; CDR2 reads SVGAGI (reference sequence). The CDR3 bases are TGTGCCAGCAGTCCCTTGATGGGTTACGAGCAGTACTTC. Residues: CASSPLMGYEQYF.

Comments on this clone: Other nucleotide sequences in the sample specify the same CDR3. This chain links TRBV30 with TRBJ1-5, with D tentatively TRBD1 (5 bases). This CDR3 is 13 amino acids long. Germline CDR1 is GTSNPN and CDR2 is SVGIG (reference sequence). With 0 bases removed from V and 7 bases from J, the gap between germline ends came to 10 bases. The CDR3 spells CAWSVRGAQPQHF. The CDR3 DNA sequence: TGTGCCTGGAGTGTTAGGGGAGCACAGCCCCAGCATTTT.

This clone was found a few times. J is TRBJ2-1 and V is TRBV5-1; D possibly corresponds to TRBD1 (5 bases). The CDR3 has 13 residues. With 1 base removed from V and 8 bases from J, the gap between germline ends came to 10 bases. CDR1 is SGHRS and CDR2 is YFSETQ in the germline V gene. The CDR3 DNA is TGCGCCAGCAGCTTGCGCAGGGCTCATGAGCAGTTCTTC. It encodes CASSLRRAHEQFF.

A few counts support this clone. CDR3 sequence (DNA): TGTGCCACCAGCAGAGATCTAATGGGGAACACTGAAGCTTTCTTT. Its translation: CATSRDLMGNTEAFF. The chain couples TRBV15 to TRBJ1-1; no clear D gene. Trimming took off 0 bases at V and 1 base at J, with 9 bases between the two ends. Germline V CDR1 and CDR2: LNHNV, YYDKDF (reference sequence). The CDR3 runs 15 residues.

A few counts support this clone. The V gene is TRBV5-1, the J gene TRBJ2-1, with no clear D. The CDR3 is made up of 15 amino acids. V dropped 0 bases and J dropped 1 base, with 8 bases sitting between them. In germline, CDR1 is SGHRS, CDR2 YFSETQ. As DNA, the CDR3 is TGCGCCAGCAGCTTGGCGCTGGGTTCCTACAATGAGCAGTTCTTC. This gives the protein CASSLALGSYNEQFF.